The clone carrying this TCR beta chain appeared once. The CDR3 covers 15 residues. V lost 3 bases to trimming and J lost 10 bases; unmatched junction nucleotides: 13. The germline CDR1 and CDR2 sequences are SGHKS and YYEKEE (reference sequence). TCRdb keeps only in-frame clones here, not all; method: immunoSEQ multiplex PCR. The sample records about 200,000 clones, around 87% being singletons. The entry originates in a study of blood T cell repertoires in COVID-19. Study summary: The study drew acute and convalescent COVID-19 samples from the United States, Italy and Spain. The cDNA or gDNA used as material had been derived from T cells, B-cell-depleted T cells, or PBMCs.

While infection was still active, Seattle patients were enrolled and then followed longitudinally. Sequencing used peripheral blood. This sequence joins TRBV5-5 and TRBJ2-1, with 7 bases matching TRBD2. This TCR came from a woman in her fifties or sixties with COVID-19, enrolled during active disease. The DNA of the CDR3 is TGTGCCAGCAGCTCCGCCGGGACCGAAGCGGGGGAGCAGTTCTTC. Protein product: CASSSAGTEAGEQFF. Full variable domain (outside the CDR3, taken from reference TRBV5-5 and TRBJ2-1): DAGVTQSPTHLIKTRGQQVTLRCSPISGHKSVSWYQQVLGQGPQFIFQYYEKEERGRGNFPDRFSARQFPNYSSELNVNALLLGDSALYLCASSSAGTEAGEQFFGPGTRLTVL.